The sequence of this T cell receptor (beta chain) was determined in a study of memory B cells and T cells in multiple sclerosis. Germline CDR1 SGHRS, CDR2 YFSETQ. The CDR3 runs 14 residues. The V gene lost 2 bases and the J gene lost 3 bases, with 10 bases spanning the gap. Stimulus-free culture yielded autoproliferating CFSE-dim and non-proliferating CFSE-high T cells, each sequenced separately. Cultures began with 45 million to 50 million CFSE-labeled PBMCs, unstimulated for more than 6 days, with replicate wells pooled. The PBMCs received about 0.5 uM CFSE and serum-free culture with no added stimuli. Data came from immunoSEQ multiplex PCR; TCRdb stores just in-frame clones and leaves some out. The sample yields approximately 32,000 clones, about 84% seen once. Notes on this clone: Its antigen remains unidentified.

Study-wide findings and caveats: Shared clonotype counts depended on differing compartment clone-set sizes and were normalized.

This sequence originates from a human donor with multiple sclerosis. The V gene is TRBV5-1, the J gene TRBJ2-3; perhaps TRBD2 as D (6 bases). The sample comprised PBMCs from blood kept in culture. CDR3 bases: TGCGCCAGCAGCTTCATAGGGAGGACAGATACGCAGTATTTT. Its protein product is CASSFIGRTDTQYF. Variable domain in full (rest from reference TRBV5-1 and TRBJ2-3): KAGVTQTPRYLIKTRGQQVTLSCSPISGHRSVSWYQQTPGQGLQFLFEYFSETQRNKGNFPGRFSGRQFSNSRSEMNVSTLELGDSALYLCASSFIGRTDTQYFGPGTRLTVL.